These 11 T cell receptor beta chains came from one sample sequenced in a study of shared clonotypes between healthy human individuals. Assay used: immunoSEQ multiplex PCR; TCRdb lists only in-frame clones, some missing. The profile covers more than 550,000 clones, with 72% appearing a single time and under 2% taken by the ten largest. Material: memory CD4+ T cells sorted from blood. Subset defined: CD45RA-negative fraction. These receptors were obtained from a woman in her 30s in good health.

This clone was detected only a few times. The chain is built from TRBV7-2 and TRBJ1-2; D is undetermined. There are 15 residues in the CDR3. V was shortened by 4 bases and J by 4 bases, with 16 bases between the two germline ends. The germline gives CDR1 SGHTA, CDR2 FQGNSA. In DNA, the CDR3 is TGTGCCAGCAGCTCCGAAATAGGACCAGGCTATGGCTACACCTTC. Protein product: CASSSEIGPGYGYTF.

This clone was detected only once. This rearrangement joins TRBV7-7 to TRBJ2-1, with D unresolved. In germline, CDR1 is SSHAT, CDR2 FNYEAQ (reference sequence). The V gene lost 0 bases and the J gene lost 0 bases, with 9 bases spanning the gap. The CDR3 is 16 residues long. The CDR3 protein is CASSLAVASSYNEQFF. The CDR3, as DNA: TGTGCCAGCAGCTTAGCGGTAGCTAGCTCCTACAATGAGCAGTTCTTC.

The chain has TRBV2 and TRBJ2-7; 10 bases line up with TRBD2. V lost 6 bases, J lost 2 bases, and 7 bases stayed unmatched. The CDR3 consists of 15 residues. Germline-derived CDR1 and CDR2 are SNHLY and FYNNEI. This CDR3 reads CASRGPSGRTYEQYF. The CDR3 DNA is TGTGCCAGCAGGGGACCTAGCGGGAGAACCTACGAGCAGTACTTC.

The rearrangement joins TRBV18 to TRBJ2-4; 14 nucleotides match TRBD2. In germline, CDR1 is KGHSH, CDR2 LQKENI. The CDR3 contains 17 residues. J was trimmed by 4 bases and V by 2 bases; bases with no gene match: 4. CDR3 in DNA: TGTGCCAGCTCACCAGGGACTAGCGGGAGAGATAAAAACATTCAGTACTTC. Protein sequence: CASSPGTSGRDKNIQYF. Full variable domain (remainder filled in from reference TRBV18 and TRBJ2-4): NAGVMQNPRHLVRRRGQEARLRCSPMKGHSHVYWYRQLPEEGLKFMVYLQKENIIDESGMPKERFSAEFPKEGPSILRIQQVVRGDSAAYFCASSPGTSGRDKNIQYFGAGTRLSVL.

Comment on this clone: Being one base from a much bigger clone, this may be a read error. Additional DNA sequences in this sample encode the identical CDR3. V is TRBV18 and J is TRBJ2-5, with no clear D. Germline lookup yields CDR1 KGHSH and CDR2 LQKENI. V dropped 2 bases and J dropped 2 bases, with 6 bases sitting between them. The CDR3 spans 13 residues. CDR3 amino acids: CASSPGQQETQYF. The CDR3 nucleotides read TGTGCCAGCTCACCAGGGCAGCAAGAGACCCAGTACTTC.

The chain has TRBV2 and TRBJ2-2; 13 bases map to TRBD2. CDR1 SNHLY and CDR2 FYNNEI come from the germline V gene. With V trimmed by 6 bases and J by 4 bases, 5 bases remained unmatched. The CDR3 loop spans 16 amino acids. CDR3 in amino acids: CASRGTSGIITGELFF. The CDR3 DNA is TGTGCCAGCAGGGGGACTAGCGGGATTATCACCGGGGAGCTGTTTTTT.

CDR3 in DNA: TGTGCCAGTAGTTCCAGGACAGGGTCGGATACGCAGTATTTT. Translated: CASSSRTGSDTQYF. The chain has TRBV19 and TRBJ2-3, with 8 bases that match TRBD1. Germline V CDR1 and CDR2: LNHDA, SQIVND (reference sequence). The CDR3 is 14 amino acids. J lost 6 bases, V lost 5 bases, and 7 bases had no gene match.

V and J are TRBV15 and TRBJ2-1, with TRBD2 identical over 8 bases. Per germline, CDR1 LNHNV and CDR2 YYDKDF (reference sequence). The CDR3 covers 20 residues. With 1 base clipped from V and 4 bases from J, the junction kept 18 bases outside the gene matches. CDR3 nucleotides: TGTGCCACCAGCAGAGCCCTGGGACTAGTAGCCCGCGACGGGTACAATGAGCAGTTCTTC. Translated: CATSRALGLVARDGYNEQFF. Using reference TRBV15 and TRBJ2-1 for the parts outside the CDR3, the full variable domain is DAMVIQNPRYQVTQFGKPVTLSCSQTLNHNVMYWYQQKSSQAPKLLFHYYDKDFNNEADTPDNFQSRRPNTSFCFLDIRSPGLGDTAMYLCATSRALGLVARDGYNEQFFGPGTRLTVL.

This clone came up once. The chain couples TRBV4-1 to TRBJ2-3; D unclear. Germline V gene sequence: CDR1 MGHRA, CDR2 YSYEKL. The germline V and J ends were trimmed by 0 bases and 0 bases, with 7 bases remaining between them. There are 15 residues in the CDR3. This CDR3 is CASSQDGTSTDTQYF. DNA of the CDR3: TGCGCCAGCAGCCAAGATGGCACAAGCACAGATACGCAGTATTTT.

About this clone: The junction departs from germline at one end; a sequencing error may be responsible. The CDR3 coding sequence is TGTGCCAGCAGTCCGGAGGGGACAGGGGGCTTGTTGGCACCGGTCTTC. It yields the protein CASSPEGTGGLLAPVF. This chain links TRBV27 with TRBJ2-7, with TRBD1 identical over 12 bases. The germline V gene has CDR1 MNHEY and CDR2 SMNVEV (reference sequence). CDR3 size: 16 residues.

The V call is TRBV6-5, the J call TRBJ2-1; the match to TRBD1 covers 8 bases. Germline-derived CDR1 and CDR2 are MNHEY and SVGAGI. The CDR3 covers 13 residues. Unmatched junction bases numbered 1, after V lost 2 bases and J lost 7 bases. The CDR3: CASSYDRGNEQFF. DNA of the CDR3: TGTGCCAGCAGTTACGACAGGGGTAATGAGCAGTTCTTC.